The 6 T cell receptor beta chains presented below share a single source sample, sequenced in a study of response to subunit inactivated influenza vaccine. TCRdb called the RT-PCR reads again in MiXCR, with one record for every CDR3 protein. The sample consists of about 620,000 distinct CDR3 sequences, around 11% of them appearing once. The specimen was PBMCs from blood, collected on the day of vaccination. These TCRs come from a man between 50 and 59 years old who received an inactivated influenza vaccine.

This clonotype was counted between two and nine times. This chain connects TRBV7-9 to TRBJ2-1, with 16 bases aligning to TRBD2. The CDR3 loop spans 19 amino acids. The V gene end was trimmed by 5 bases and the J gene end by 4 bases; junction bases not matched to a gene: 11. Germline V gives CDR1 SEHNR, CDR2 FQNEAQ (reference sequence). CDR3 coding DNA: TGTGCCAGCAGCCCCTCCGGGACTAGCGGGGGGGCGCGGTACAATGAGCAGTTCTTC. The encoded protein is CASSPSGTSGGARYNEQFF.

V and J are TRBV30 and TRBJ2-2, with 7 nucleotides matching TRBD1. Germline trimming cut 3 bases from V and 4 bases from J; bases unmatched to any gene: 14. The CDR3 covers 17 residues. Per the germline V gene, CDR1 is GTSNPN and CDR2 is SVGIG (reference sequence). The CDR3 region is CAWSYVRTGRGTGELFF. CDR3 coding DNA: TGTGCCTGGAGCTATGTTAGGACAGGTCGGGGCACCGGGGAGCTGTTTTTT.

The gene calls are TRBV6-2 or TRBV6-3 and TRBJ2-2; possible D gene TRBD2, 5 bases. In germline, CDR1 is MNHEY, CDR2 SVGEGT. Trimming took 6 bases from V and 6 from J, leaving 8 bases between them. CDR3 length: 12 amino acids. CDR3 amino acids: CASRRVAGELFF. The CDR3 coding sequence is TGTGCCAGCAGGAGGGTTGCCGGGGAGCTGTTTTTT.

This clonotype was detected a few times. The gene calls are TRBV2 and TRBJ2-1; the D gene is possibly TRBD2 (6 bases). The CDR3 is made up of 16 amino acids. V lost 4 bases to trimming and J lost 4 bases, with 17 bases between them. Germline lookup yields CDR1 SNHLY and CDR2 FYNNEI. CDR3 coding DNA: TGTGCCAGCAGTGGAATAATAGCGGACTCTTACAATGAGCAGTTCTTC. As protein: CASSGIIADSYNEQFF.

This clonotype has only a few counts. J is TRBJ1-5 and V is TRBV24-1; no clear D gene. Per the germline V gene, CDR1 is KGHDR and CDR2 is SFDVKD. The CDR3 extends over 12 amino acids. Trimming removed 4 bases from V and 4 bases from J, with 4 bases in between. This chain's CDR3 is CATSEENQPQHF. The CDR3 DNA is TGTGCCACCAGTGAAGAAAATCAGCCCCAGCATTTT.

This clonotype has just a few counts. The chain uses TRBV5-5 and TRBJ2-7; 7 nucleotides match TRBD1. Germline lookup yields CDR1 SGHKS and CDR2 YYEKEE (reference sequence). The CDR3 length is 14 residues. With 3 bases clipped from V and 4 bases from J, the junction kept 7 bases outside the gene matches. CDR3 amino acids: CASSSMGQQYEQYF. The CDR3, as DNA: TGTGCCAGCAGCTCCATGGGACAGCAATACGAGCAGTACTTC.